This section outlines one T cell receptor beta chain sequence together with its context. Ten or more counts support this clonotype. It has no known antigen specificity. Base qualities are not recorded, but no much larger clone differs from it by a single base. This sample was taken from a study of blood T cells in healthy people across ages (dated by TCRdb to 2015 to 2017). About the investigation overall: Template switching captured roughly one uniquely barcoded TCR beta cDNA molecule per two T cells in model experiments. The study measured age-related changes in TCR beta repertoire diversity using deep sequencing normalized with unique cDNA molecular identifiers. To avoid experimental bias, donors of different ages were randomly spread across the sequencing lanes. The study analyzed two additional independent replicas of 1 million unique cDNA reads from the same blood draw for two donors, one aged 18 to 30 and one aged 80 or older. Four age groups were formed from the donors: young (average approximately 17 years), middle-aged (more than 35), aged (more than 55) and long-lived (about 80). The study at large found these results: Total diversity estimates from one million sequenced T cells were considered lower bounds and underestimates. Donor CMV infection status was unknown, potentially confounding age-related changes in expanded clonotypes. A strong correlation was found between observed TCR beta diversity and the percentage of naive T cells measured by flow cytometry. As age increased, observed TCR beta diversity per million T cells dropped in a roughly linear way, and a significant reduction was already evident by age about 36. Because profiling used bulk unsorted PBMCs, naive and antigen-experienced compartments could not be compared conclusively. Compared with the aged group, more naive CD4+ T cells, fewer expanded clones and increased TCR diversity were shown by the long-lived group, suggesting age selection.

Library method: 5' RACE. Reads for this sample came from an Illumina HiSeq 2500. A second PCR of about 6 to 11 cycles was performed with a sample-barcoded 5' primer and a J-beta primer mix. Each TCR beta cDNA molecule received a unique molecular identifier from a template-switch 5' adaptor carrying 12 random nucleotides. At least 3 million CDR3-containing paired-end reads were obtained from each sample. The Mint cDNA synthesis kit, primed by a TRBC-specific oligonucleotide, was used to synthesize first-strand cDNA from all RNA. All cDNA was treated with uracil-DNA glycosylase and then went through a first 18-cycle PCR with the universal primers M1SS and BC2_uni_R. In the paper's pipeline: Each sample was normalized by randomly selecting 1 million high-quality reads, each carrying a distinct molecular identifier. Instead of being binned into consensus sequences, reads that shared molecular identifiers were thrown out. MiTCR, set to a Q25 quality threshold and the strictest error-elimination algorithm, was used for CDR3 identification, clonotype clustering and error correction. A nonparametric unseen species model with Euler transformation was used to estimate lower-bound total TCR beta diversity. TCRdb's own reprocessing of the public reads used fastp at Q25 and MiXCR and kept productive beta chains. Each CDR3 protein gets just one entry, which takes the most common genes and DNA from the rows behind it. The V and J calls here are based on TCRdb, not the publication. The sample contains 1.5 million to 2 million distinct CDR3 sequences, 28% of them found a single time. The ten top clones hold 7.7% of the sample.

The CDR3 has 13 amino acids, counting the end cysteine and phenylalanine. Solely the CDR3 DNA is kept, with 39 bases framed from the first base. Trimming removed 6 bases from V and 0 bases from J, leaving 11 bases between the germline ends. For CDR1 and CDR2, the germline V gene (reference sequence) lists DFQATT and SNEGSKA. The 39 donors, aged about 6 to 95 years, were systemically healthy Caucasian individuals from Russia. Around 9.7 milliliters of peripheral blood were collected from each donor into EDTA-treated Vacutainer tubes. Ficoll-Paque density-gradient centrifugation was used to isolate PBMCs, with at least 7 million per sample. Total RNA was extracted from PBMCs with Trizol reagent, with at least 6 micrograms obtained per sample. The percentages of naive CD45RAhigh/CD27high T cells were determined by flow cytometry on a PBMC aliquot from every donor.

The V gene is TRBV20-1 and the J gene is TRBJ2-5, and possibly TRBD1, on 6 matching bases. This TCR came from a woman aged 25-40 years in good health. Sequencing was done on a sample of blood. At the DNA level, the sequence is TGCAGTGCGTACAGGGTTGACCAAGAGACCCAGTACTTC. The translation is CSAYRVDQETQYF.